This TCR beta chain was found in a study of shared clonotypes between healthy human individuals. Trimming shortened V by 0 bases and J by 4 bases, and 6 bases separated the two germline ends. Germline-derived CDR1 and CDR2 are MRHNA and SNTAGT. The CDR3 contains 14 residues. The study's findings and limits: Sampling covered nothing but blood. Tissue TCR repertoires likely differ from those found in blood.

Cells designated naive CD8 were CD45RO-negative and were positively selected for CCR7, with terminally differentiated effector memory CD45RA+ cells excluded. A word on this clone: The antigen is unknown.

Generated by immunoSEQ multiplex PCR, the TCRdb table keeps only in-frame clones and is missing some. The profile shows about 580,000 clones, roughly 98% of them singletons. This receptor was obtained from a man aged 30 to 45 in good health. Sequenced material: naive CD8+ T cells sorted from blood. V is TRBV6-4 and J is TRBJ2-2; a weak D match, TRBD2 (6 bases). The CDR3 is CASSDSGGTGELFF. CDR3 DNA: TGTGCCAGCAGTGACTCGGGAGGCACCGGGGAGCTGTTTTTT.